The 25 T cell receptor beta chains below all came from one sample that was sequenced in a study of blood T cell repertoires in COVID-19 (dated by TCRdb to about 2020). Library method: the immunoSEQ multiplex PCR assay. Sourced from immuneACCESS, this table was stored by TCRdb with only in-frame sequences that have V and J called. A share of the clones is absent; for the studies checked, an unresolved V gene accounts for under half, and the remainder has no known explanation. The sample records about 240,000 clones, about four fifths of which are singletons. Roughly 2% of the sample belongs to the ten largest clones. Source material: peripheral blood. These receptors came from a man between 25 and 39 years old who had recovered from COVID-19.

The V and J genes are TRBV28 and TRBJ2-4, with D possibly TRBD2 on 5 matching bases. The CDR3 spans 16 residues. From germline, CDR1 is MDHEN and CDR2 SYDVKM. The V gene lost 5 bases and the J gene lost 0 bases, with 14 bases spanning the gap. CDR3: CASSPLNGVAKNIQYF. The CDR3 region has the DNA TGTGCCAGCAGTCCCCTAAACGGGGTAGCCAAAAACATTCAGTACTTC.

As regards this clone: The sample carries other DNA sequences with the same CDR3. V usage is TRBV18 and J usage is TRBJ1-1; unclear D gene. The germline V gene encodes CDR1 KGHSH and CDR2 LQKENI. The germline V and J ends were trimmed by 3 bases and 1 base, with 6 bases remaining between them. CDR3 size: 13 residues. CDR3 DNA: TGTGCCAGCTCACCTCAGAAGAACACTGAAGCTTTCTTT. This gives the protein CASSPQKNTEAFF.

This clone has just one count. The rearrangement uses TRBV4-1 and TRBJ2-2, with D possibly matching TRBD1 (5 bases). Trimming took off 2 bases at V and 5 bases at J, with 18 bases between the two ends. Germline lookup yields CDR1 MGHRA and CDR2 YSYEKL. The CDR3 has 17 amino acids. CDR3 sequence: CASSQSDMGFSTGELFF. In nucleotides, the CDR3 is TGCGCCAGCAGCCAATCGGACATGGGATTTAGTACCGGGGAGCTGTTTTTT.

The chain combines TRBV18 with TRBJ2-3; D is possibly TRBD2 (6 bases). V gave up 6 bases and J gave up 2 bases, with 18 bases separating them. Per germline, CDR1 KGHSH and CDR2 LQKENI. The CDR3 totals 16 residues. CDR3 amino acids: CASSNLAGTNTDTQYF. The DNA of the CDR3 is TGTGCCAGCTCCAATCTGGCGGGAACTAACACAGATACGCAGTATTTT.

As regards this clone: Different DNA sequences within this sample yield the same CDR3. The chain has TRBV4-1 and TRBJ1-5; D ambiguous. The CDR3 contains 13 residues. Germline values: CDR1 MGHRA, CDR2 YSYEKL. V lost 0 bases and J lost 6, with 6 bases in between. CDR3 DNA: TGCGCCAGCAGCCAAGACCTAACTCAGCCCCAGCATTTT. It codes for CASSQDLTQPQHF.

This clone was counted a single time. The V and J genes are TRBV28 and TRBJ2-3; no clear D. The CDR3 extends over 14 amino acids. V was trimmed by 10 bases and J by 0 bases, leaving 14 bases between them. The V gene's germline CDR1 is MDHEN and CDR2 SYDVKM. The CDR3 nucleotides read TGTGCCAACCACCCAGCCGGGAGCACAGATACGCAGTATTTT. Its translation is CANHPAGSTDTQYF.

Concerning this clone itself: A junction boundary mismatches the germline segment, possibly from a read error. The gene calls are TRBV3-1 (or the pseudogene TRBV3-2) and TRBJ1-2, with D perhaps TRBD1 (6 bases). CDR1 is LGHDT and CDR2 is YNNKEL in the germline V gene (reference sequence). This CDR3 has 13 amino acids. The CDR3 DNA reads TGTGCCAGCAGCCAAGGGACAGCCGGCGGGTTTTCCTTC. Encoded protein: CASSQGTAGGFSF.

As DNA, the CDR3 is TGTGCCAGCAGTCCCCGGAGGGAACAGCCCCAGCATTTT. Amino acids: CASSPRREQPQHF. J is TRBJ1-5 and V is TRBV12-3 or TRBV12-4; no firm D call. The CDR3 sequence is 13 residues long. The V and J ends lost 5 bases and 7 bases respectively, with 12 bases between them.

The chain employs TRBV3-1 (or the pseudogene TRBV3-2) and TRBJ2-6; 7 nucleotides line up with TRBD2. Germline V gene sequence: CDR1 LGHDT, CDR2 YNNKEL (reference sequence). The V and J ends lost 0 bases and 2 bases, in that order; junction bases with no gene match: 1. This CDR3 is 16 amino acids long. As DNA, the CDR3 is TGTGCCAGCAGCCAAGATCGGGGGGCTGGGGCCAACGTCCTGACTTTC. This codes for CASSQDRGAGANVLTF.

The rearrangement joins TRBV19 to TRBJ2-3; 11 bases agree with TRBD2. The CDR3 has 16 amino acids. Trimming removed 4 bases from V and 3 bases from J; junction bases left unmatched: 6. The V gene's germline CDR1 is LNHDA and CDR2 SQIVND (reference sequence). DNA for the CDR3: TGTGCCAGTAGTAGTCTAGCGGGGGGCGGGACAGATACGCAGTATTTT. As protein: CASSSLAGGGTDTQYF.

V gene TRBV5-8 combines with J gene TRBJ2-1; 10 nucleotides match TRBD2. Trimming removed 1 base from V and 6 bases from J; junction bases left unmatched: 10. The V gene's germline CDR1 is SGHTS and CDR2 YDEGEE. The CDR3 sequence is 17 residues long. The CDR3 region is CASSLSLLAGSGNEQFF. The DNA for the CDR3 is TGTGCCAGCAGCTTGTCCTTACTAGCGGGGTCGGGCAATGAGCAGTTCTTC.

This chain joins TRBV12-5 and TRBJ2-3, with TRBD1 matching 8 bases. The length of the CDR3 is 14 residues. V lost 5 bases and J lost 2; bases outside the gene matches: 3. Germline loops: CDR1 LGHNT, CDR2 FRNRAP. Here the CDR3 DNA reads TGTGCTAGTGGTAAGGACAGGGTCACAGATACGCAGTATTTT. It is translated as CASGKDRVTDTQYF.

This clone has just one count. The CDR3 protein is CASSSLRAGDSGELFF. The CDR3 nucleotides are TGTGCCAGCAGCTCCCTTCGGGCGGGGGATTCCGGGGAGCTGTTTTTT. This rearrangement joins TRBV7-9 to TRBJ2-2; 7 bases fit TRBD2. Germline V gene lookup returns CDR1 SEHNR and CDR2 FQNEAQ (reference sequence). The CDR3 totals 16 residues. The junction had 11 bases not matched to a gene; V was cut back by 4 bases and J by 6 bases.

The chain uses TRBV11-2 and TRBJ2-3; 8 bases line up with TRBD2. V dropped 2 bases and J dropped 5; count of bases not matched to a gene: 12. The CDR3 is made up of 17 amino acids. Germline loops: CDR1 SGHAT, CDR2 FQNNGV. The chain's CDR3 is CASSLMGSGVSRDTQYF. In nucleotides, the CDR3 is TGTGCCAGCAGCTTAATGGGTAGCGGGGTATCAAGAGATACGCAGTATTTT.

The chain carries TRBV27 and TRBJ2-5; TRBD2 matches at 7 bases. J lost 2 bases, V lost 5 bases, and 11 bases had no gene match. The germline gives CDR1 MNHEY, CDR2 SMNVEV (reference sequence). The CDR3 extends over 16 amino acids. The DNA for the CDR3 is TGTGCCAGCAGTGCCCCCAGCGGGGAAAGACAAGAGACCCAGTACTTC. It encodes CASSAPSGERQETQYF.

The chain joins TRBV4-1 to TRBJ2-3, with D unclear. The CDR3 is 15 residues long. V was clipped by 0 bases and J by 8 bases, with 15 bases between them. Germline loops: CDR1 MGHRA, CDR2 YSYEKL. Here the CDR3 DNA reads TGCGCCAGCAGCCAAGATAGAGCATCCCGCGGTACGCAGTATTTT. Amino acids: CASSQDRASRGTQYF.

CDR3 amino acids: CASSLASGGGEQFF. CDR3 nucleotide sequence: TGTGCCAGCAGTTTAGCCAGCGGGGGCGGGGAGCAGTTCTTC. V is TRBV27 and J is TRBJ2-1; TRBD2 matches at 8 bases. With V trimmed by 2 bases and J by 10 bases, 7 bases remained unmatched. The CDR3 spans 14 residues. CDR1 is MNHEY and CDR2 is SMNVEV in the germline V gene (reference sequence).

This chain connects TRBV6-5 to TRBJ2-5; TRBD2 matches at 10 bases. The CDR3 covers 14 residues. Germline CDR1 and CDR2: MNHEY and SVGAGI. Losses at the gene ends were 6 bases for V and 2 bases for J; bases not matched to a gene: 3. The CDR3 bases are TGTGCCAGCAGAAGGACTAGCGGACAAGAGACCCAGTACTTC. Encoded protein: CASRRTSGQETQYF.

DNA of the CDR3: TGTGCCAGCAGTCTGGGGACAGATGGTGAAGCTTTCTTT. Protein product: CASSLGTDGEAFF. The V call is TRBV3-1 (or the pseudogene TRBV3-2), the J call TRBJ1-1; 7 nucleotides line up with TRBD1. Germline V gene lookup returns CDR1 LGHDT and CDR2 YNNKEL (reference sequence). V dropped 6 bases and J dropped 7; count of bases not matched to a gene: 8. The length of the CDR3 is 13 residues.

This rearrangement joins TRBV3-1 (or the pseudogene TRBV3-2) to TRBJ2-3, with D tentatively TRBD1 (5 bases). This CDR3 is built from 13 residues. The germline gives CDR1 LGHDT, CDR2 YNNKEL (reference sequence). Trimming took off 2 bases at V and 5 bases at J, with 8 bases between the two ends. The CDR3 region has the DNA TGTGCCAGCAGCCAATGGGGCCAAGATACGCAGTATTTT. Encoded protein: CASSQWGQDTQYF.

The CDR3 DNA is TGTGCCACCAGCAGAGATCCGAGCCCAGGGAATTCACCCCTCCACTTT. Translated, it gives CATSRDPSPGNSPLHF. The rearrangement uses TRBV15 and TRBJ1-6; D may be TRBD1 (5 bases). The CDR3 length is 16 residues. Germline loops: CDR1 LNHNV, CDR2 YYDKDF (reference sequence). With 0 bases removed from V and 7 bases from J, the gap between germline ends came to 13 bases.

This chain uses TRBV4-1 with TRBJ1-2, with D possibly being TRBD1 (5 bases). Trimming left V 0 bases short and J 6 bases short, with 11 bases between. Looked up from germline, CDR1 is MGHRA and CDR2 is YSYEKL. There are 14 residues in the CDR3. The CDR3 DNA reads as TGCGCCAGCAGCCAAGAGGAGGGGATGAATGGCTACACCTTC. This codes for CASSQEEGMNGYTF.

The chain carries TRBV5-6 and TRBJ2-3; 8 bases map to TRBD1. The V gene's germline CDR1 is SGHDT and CDR2 YYEEEE. CDR3 size: 13 residues. V lost 4 bases to trimming and J lost 6 bases; unmatched junction nucleotides: 4. As DNA, the CDR3 is TGTGCCAGCAGCCGACAGGGGTGGGATACGCAGTATTTT. Amino acid sequence: CASSRQGWDTQYF.

The chain joins TRBV20-1 to TRBJ2-5; D is possibly TRBD2 (5 bases). The CDR3 runs 11 residues. V was clipped by 5 bases and J by 5 bases, with 9 bases between them. CDR1 and CDR2 (germline): DFQATT, SNEGSKA (reference sequence). CDR3 coding DNA: TGCAGTGCTCCTAGCTGGGAGACCCAGTACTTC. Its translation is CSAPSWETQYF.

The gene calls are TRBV19 and TRBJ1-2; D ambiguous. This CDR3 is 11 amino acids long. The germline V gene encodes CDR1 LNHDA and CDR2 SQIVND (reference sequence). V lost 5 bases and J lost 3, with 4 bases in between. This CDR3 is CASSRDYGYTF. CDR3 sequence (DNA): TGTGCCAGTAGTCGGGACTATGGCTACACCTTC. Filled out from reference TRBV19 and TRBJ1-2, the complete variable domain reads DGGITQSPKYLFRKEGQNVTLSCEQNLNHDAMYWYRQDPGQGLRLIYYSQIVNDFQKGDIAEGYSVSREKKESFPLTVTSAQKNPTAFYLCASSRDYGYTFGSGTRLTVV.